The rows below give T cell receptor beta chains drawn from one sample of a study of radiotherapy plus CTLA-4 blockade in lung cancer. Sequencing was performed with immunoSEQ multiplex PCR; in TCRdb, only in-frame clones are kept and a portion is missing. The sample records fewer than 90,000 clones, less than 90% being singletons. The sample was peripheral blood, taken from a patient treated with radiotherapy plus ipilimumab. These receptors were taken from a human donor with non-small cell lung cancer who had stable disease on radiotherapy plus ipilimumab. Both conserved end residues are part of each CDR3. A D gene is named only where the DNA matches it firmly. Expanded clones get a size class; other rows say once, few or many, or leave the size out.

clone_size: few
v_call: TRBV5-1
j_call: TRBJ1-3
d_call: TRBD1
cdr3_nt: TGCGCCAGCAGCGGGGGACAGGGCGCCGTCTCTGGAAACACCATATATTTT
cdr3_aa: CASSGGQGAVSGNTIYF

clone_size: NA
v_call: TRBV6-4
j_call: TRBJ2-5
d_call: NA
cdr3_nt: TGTGCCAGCAAGGAATGGGAGACCCAGTACTTC
cdr3_aa: CASKEWETQYF

clone_size: few
v_call: TRBV9
j_call: TRBJ1-3
d_call: TRBD1
cdr3_nt: TGTGCCAGCAGCGGGGGACAGGGCCTTCTCTCTGGAAACACCATATATTTT
cdr3_aa: CASSGGQGLLSGNTIYF

clone_size: NA
v_call: TRBV5-4
j_call: TRBJ1-1
d_call: NA
cdr3_nt: TGTGCCAGCAGCTTGACTTTTTCAGGGCTGATTTTCTTT
cdr3_aa: CASSLTFSGLIFF

clone_size: NA
v_call: TRBV10-1
j_call: TRBJ2-2
d_call: NA
cdr3_nt: TGCGCCAGCAGTGACACGAACACCGGGGAGCTGTTTTTT
cdr3_aa: CASSDTNTGELFF

clone_size: NA
v_call: TRBV6-1
j_call: TRBJ2-7
d_call: NA
cdr3_nt: TGTGCCACCTATGGGTTTGGACAGACCCACTACGAGCAGTACTTC
cdr3_aa: CATYGFGQTHYEQYF

clone_size: NA
v_call: TRBV10-2
j_call: TRBJ1-6
d_call: NA
cdr3_nt: TGCGCCAGCAGTGAAACGGGGGGGAATTCACCCCTCCACTTT
cdr3_aa: CASSETGGNSPLHF

clone_size: once
v_call: TRBV6-5
j_call: TRBJ2-7
d_call: TRBD1
cdr3_nt: TGTGCCAGCAGTCCTGACAGGGGGCTGAGGCAGTACTTC
cdr3_aa: CASSPDRGLRQYF

clone_size: NA
v_call: TRBV10-1
j_call: TRBJ2-3
d_call: TRBD2
cdr3_nt: TGCGCCAGCACCAGACTAGCGGCTAGCACAGATACGCAGTATTTT
cdr3_aa: CASTRLAASTDTQYF

clone_size: once
v_call: TRBV11-3
j_call: TRBJ2-7
d_call: NA
cdr3_nt: TGTGCCAGCAGCTTAGGCGGTCCCCCTCGGCCAGGGAGTCGTGTCGAGCAGTACTTC
cdr3_aa: CASSLGGPPRPGSRVEQYF

clone_size: once
v_call: TRBV2
j_call: TRBJ2-3
d_call: TRBD2
cdr3_nt: TGTGCCAGCAGGGGGACTAGCGGGGGAGATACGCAGTATTTT
cdr3_aa: CASRGTSGGDTQYF

clone_size: NA
v_call: TRBV6-6
j_call: TRBJ1-3
d_call: NA
cdr3_nt: TGTGCCAGCAGAATCAGGGTTGCAAACACCATATATTTT
cdr3_aa: CASRIRVANTIYF

clone_size: NA
v_call: TRBV4-2
j_call: TRBJ2-7
d_call: NA
cdr3_nt: TGTGCCAGCAGCCAAGGGGACGAGCAGTACTTC
cdr3_aa: CASSQGDEQYF

clone_size: NA
v_call: TRBV6-5
j_call: TRBJ1-6
d_call: NA
cdr3_nt: TGTGCCAGCAGTTACTCTCAGGTCTATAATTCACCCCTCCACTTT
cdr3_aa: CASSYSQVYNSPLHF

clone_size: NA
v_call: TRBV28
j_call: TRBJ2-7
d_call: TRBD1
cdr3_nt: TGTGCCACCTGCCGGGACAGTGTATACGAGCAGTACTTC
cdr3_aa: CATCRDSVYEQYF

clone_size: NA
v_call: TRBV30
j_call: TRBJ1-1
d_call: TRBD1
cdr3_nt: TGTGCCTGGAGTGCTGGGACAGGGATTAACACTGAAGCTTTCTTT
cdr3_aa: CAWSAGTGINTEAFF

clone_size: NA
v_call: TRBV28
j_call: TRBJ1-5
d_call: NA
cdr3_nt: TGTGCCAGCGCCTTTAGCAATCAGCCCCAGCATTTT
cdr3_aa: CASAFSNQPQHF

clone_size: few
v_call: TRBV6-4
j_call: TRBJ1-2
d_call: NA
cdr3_nt: TGTGCCAGCAGTGAAGGAGGGGGGGGCTACACCTTC
cdr3_aa: CASSEGGGGYTF

clone_size: NA
v_call: TRBV9
j_call: TRBJ1-1
d_call: TRBD1
cdr3_nt: TGTGCCAGCAGCGCCGAGGACAGGGGGCACACTGAAGCTTTCTTT
cdr3_aa: CASSAEDRGHTEAFF

clone_size: NA
v_call: TRBV15
j_call: TRBJ1-6
d_call: TRBD1
cdr3_nt: TGTGCCACCAGCAGAGACAGGGGGGCAGGGTCACCCCTCCACTTT
cdr3_aa: CATSRDRGAGSPLHF

clone_size: NA
v_call: TRBV2
j_call: TRBJ2-7
d_call: NA
cdr3_nt: TGTGCCAGCACGTCTCCTCAGGGGAGGAACGAGCAGTACTTC
cdr3_aa: CASTSPQGRNEQYF

clone_size: once
v_call: TRBV30
j_call: TRBJ2-2
d_call: TRBD1
cdr3_nt: TGTGCCTGGAAGAAGACAGGGGCCCTAATCACCGGGGAGCTGTTTTTT
cdr3_aa: CAWKKTGALITGELFF

clone_size: NA
v_call: TRBV7-9
j_call: TRBJ2-7
d_call: NA
cdr3_nt: TGTGCCAGCAGCTTAATGAGCAGGGCAGGGGAGCAGTACTTC
cdr3_aa: CASSLMSRAGEQYF

clone_size: NA
v_call: TRBV7-3
j_call: TRBJ2-2
d_call: NA
cdr3_nt: TGTGCCAGCAGCCAGATACAGAACACCGGGGAGCTGTTTTTT
cdr3_aa: CASSQIQNTGELFF

clone_size: NA
v_call: TRBV5-1
j_call: TRBJ2-7
d_call: TRBD1
cdr3_nt: TGCGCCAGCAGCACAGGACAGGGCAACTCCTACGAGCAGTACTTC
cdr3_aa: CASSTGQGNSYEQYF

clone_size: NA
v_call: TRBV7-9
j_call: TRBJ1-6
d_call: TRBD1
cdr3_nt: TGTGCCAGCAGCCCCGGACAGGGAGACTCACCCCTCCACTTT
cdr3_aa: CASSPGQGDSPLHF

clone_size: NA
v_call: TRBV7-2
j_call: TRBJ1-1
d_call: NA
cdr3_nt: TGTGCCAGCAGCCCGAGGTGGGGAGACACTGAAGCTTTCTTT
cdr3_aa: CASSPRWGDTEAFF

clone_size: NA
v_call: TRBV27
j_call: TRBJ2-1
d_call: NA
cdr3_nt: TGTGCCAGCAGTTTCACCACCATCCGCTCCTACAATGAGCAGTTCTTC
cdr3_aa: CASSFTTIRSYNEQFF

clone_size: NA
v_call: TRBV7-7
j_call: TRBJ2-5
d_call: TRBD2
cdr3_nt: TGTGCCAGCAGCTTAAGGCCTAGCGGGGGGAAAGAGACCCAGTACTTC
cdr3_aa: CASSLRPSGGKETQYF

clone_size: few
v_call: TRBV19
j_call: TRBJ1-4
d_call: TRBD1
cdr3_nt: TGTGCCAGCTTGGACAGGGATGAAAAACTGTTTTTT
cdr3_aa: CASLDRDEKLFF

clone_size: NA
v_call: TRBV12-5
j_call: TRBJ1-1
d_call: NA
cdr3_nt: TGTGCTAGTGGTTTGGTACTCGGGAAAACTGAAGCTTTCTTT
cdr3_aa: CASGLVLGKTEAFF

clone_size: NA
v_call: TRBV5-4
j_call: TRBJ2-7
d_call: TRBD1
cdr3_nt: TGTGCCAGCAGCTTGGAGGGACAGGGAGCTAGGTCCTACGAGCAGTACTTC
cdr3_aa: CASSLEGQGARSYEQYF

clone_size: NA
v_call: TRBV5-1
j_call: TRBJ1-1
d_call: TRBD1
cdr3_nt: TGCGCCAGCAGCTGGGGACAGGGGGCTGGGAACACTGAAGCTTTCTTT
cdr3_aa: CASSWGQGAGNTEAFF

clone_size: NA
v_call: TRBV19
j_call: TRBJ1-5
d_call: TRBD1
cdr3_nt: TGTGCCAGTAGTGAAGGGACAGGGGTAAGCAATCAGCCCCAGCATTTT
cdr3_aa: CASSEGTGVSNQPQHF

clone_size: NA
v_call: TRBV18
j_call: TRBJ1-1
d_call: NA
cdr3_nt: TGTGCCAGCTCACCGGGGCTGCCCACTGAAGCTTTCTTT
cdr3_aa: CASSPGLPTEAFF

clone_size: NA
v_call: TRBV21-1
j_call: TRBJ2-5
d_call: NA
cdr3_nt: TGTGCCAGCAGCTCCCTCGAAGAACAAGAGACCCAGTACTTC
cdr3_aa: CASSSLEEQETQYF

clone_size: NA
v_call: TRBV28
j_call: TRBJ2-5
d_call: TRBD2
cdr3_nt: TGTGCCAGCAGTCCCGCGGGGGACGGTCAAGAGACCCAGTACTTC
cdr3_aa: CASSPAGDGQETQYF